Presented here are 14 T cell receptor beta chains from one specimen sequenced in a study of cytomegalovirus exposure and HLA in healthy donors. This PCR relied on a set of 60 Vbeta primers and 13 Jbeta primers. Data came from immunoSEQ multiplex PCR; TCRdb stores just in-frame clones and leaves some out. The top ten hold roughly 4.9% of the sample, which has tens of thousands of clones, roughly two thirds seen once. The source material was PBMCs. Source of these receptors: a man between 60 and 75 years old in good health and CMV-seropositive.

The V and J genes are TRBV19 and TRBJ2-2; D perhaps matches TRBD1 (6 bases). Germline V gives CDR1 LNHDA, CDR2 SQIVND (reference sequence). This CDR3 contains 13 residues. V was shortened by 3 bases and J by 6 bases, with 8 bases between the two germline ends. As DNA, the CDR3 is TGTGCCAGTAGTATCAGGGGTCCCGGGGAGCTGTTTTTT. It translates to CASSIRGPGELFF. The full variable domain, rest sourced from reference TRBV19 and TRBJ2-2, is DGGITQSPKYLFRKEGQNVTLSCEQNLNHDAMYWYRQDPGQGLRLIYYSQIVNDFQKGDIAEGYSVSREKKESFPLTVTSAQKNPTAFYLCASSIRGPGELFFGEGSRLTVL.

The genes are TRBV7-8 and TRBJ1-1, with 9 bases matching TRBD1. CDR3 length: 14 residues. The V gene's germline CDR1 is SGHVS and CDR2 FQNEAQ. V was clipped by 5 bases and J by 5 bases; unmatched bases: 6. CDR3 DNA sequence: TGTGCCAGCAGCCCACAGGGGGCGCGGACTGAAGCTTTCTTT. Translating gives CASSPQGARTEAFF.

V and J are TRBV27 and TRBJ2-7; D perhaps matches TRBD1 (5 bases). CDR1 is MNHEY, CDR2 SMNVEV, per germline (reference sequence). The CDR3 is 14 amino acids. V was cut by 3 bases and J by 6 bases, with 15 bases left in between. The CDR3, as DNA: TGTGCCAGCAGTTTCACCGCAGGGCAGCGCGAGCAGTACTTC. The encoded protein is CASSFTAGQREQYF.

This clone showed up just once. CDR3 coding DNA: TGTGCCAGCAGTCATTATGGGGCTCTGGGGGCTCAAGAGACCCAGTACTTC. This gives the protein CASSHYGALGAQETQYF. This chain links TRBV27 with TRBJ2-5, with a tentative D call TRBD1 (6 bases). This CDR3 spans 17 amino acids. V shed 5 bases and J shed 2 bases, with 21 bases lying between them. The germline V gene encodes CDR1 MNHEY and CDR2 SMNVEV (reference sequence).

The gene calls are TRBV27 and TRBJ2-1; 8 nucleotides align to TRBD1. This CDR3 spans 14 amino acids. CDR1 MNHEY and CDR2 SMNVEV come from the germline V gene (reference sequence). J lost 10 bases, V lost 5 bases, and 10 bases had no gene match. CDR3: CASSLGQGLREQFF. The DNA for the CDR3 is TGTGCCAGCAGTCTAGGACAGGGATTAAGGGAGCAGTTCTTC.

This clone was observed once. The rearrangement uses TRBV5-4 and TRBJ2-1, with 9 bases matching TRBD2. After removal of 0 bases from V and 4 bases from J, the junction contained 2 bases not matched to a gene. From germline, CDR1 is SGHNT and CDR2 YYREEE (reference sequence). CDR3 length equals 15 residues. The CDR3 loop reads CASSLVTSGYNEQFF. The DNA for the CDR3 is TGTGCCAGCAGCTTGGTGACTAGCGGATACAATGAGCAGTTCTTC.

Written as DNA, the CDR3 is TGTGCCACCAGCCCTCGACTAGCGGTAGACCGGGAGCTGTTTTTT. Translated, it gives CATSPRLAVDRELFF. V and J are TRBV15 and TRBJ2-2, with TRBD2 matching over 9 bases. The CDR3 has 15 amino acids. Germline-derived CDR1 and CDR2 are LNHNV and YYDKDF (reference sequence). J was trimmed by 9 bases and V by 5 bases; bases with no gene match: 10.

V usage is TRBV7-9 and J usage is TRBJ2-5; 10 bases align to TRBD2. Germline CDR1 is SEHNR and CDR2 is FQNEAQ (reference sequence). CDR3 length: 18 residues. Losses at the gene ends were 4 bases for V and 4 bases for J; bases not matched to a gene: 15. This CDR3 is CASSSSNASGSPRETQYF. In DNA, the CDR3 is TGTGCCAGCAGCTCCTCGAACGCTAGCGGGAGTCCCCGAGAGACCCAGTACTTC.

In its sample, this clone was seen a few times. Written as DNA, the CDR3 is TGTGCCAGCAGTGAGGGGACAGGGCGCAACACCGGGGAGCTGTTTTTT. As protein: CASSEGTGRNTGELFF. The V and J genes are TRBV2 and TRBJ2-2; 9 bases are shared with TRBD1. Germline V gene data show CDR1 as SNHLY and CDR2 as FYNNEI. This CDR3 comprises 16 residues. V was clipped by 3 bases and J by 2 bases; unmatched bases: 4.

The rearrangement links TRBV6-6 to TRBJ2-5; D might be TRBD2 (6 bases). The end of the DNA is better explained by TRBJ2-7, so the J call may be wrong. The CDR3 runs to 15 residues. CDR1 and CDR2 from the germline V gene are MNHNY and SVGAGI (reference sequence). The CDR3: CASTQAGGPGYEQYF. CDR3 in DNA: TGTGCCAGCACCCAAGCCGGAGGGCCGGGCTACGAGCAGTACTTC.

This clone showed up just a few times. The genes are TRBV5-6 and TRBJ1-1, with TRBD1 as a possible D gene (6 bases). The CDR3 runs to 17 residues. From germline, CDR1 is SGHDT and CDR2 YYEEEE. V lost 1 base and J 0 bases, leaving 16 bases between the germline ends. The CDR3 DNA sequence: TGTGCCAGCAGCTTGTTCAGGGGTTTGGGAATGAACACTGAAGCTTTCTTT. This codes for CASSLFRGLGMNTEAFF.

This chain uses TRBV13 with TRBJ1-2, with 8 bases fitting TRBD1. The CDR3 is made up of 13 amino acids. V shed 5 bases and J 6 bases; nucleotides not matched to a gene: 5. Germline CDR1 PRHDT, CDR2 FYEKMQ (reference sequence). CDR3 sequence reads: CASSPETGDGYTF. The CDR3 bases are TGTGCCAGCAGCCCGGAGACAGGGGATGGCTACACCTTC.

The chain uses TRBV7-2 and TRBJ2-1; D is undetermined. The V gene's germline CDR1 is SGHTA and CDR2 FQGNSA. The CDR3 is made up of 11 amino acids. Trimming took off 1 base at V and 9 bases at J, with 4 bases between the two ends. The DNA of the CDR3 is TGTGCCAGCAGCTTAGGGAGTGAGCAGTTCTTC. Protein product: CASSLGSEQFF. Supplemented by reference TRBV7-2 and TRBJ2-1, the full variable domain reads GAGVSQSPSNKVTEKGKDVELRCDPISGHTALYWYRQSLGQGLEFLIYFQGNSAPDKSGLPSDRFSAERTGGSVSTLTIQRTQQEDSAVYLCASSLGSEQFFGPGTRLTVL.

Here the CDR3 DNA reads TGTGCCAGCAGCCCCCGGACTAGCGGGGGGAACGGGGAGCTGTTTTTT. Residues: CASSPRTSGGNGELFF. The rearrangement joins TRBV2 to TRBJ2-2; 14 bases align to TRBD2. The germline V gene encodes CDR1 SNHLY and CDR2 FYNNEI. This CDR3 spans 16 amino acids. Unmatched junction bases numbered 7, after V lost 6 bases and J lost 7 bases. Complete variable domain (other parts from reference TRBV2 and TRBJ2-2): EPEVTQTPSHQVTQMGQEVILRCVPISNHLYFYWYRQILGQKVEFLVSFYNNEISEKSEIFDDQFSVERPDGSNFTLKIRSTKLEDSAMYFCASSPRTSGGNGELFFGEGSRLTVL.